The rows below give T cell receptor beta chains drawn from one sample of a study of identical twins. A single record per CDR3 protein comes from TCRdb applying MiXCR to the 5' RACE reads. The sample lists 350,000 to 450,000 distinct CDR3 sequences, roughly 20% occurring once. Sequencing input: naive T cells sorted from blood. Receptors were obtained from a man in his fifties or sixties in good health. The CDR3 runs from the conserved cysteine through the conserved F or W. The order of the fields is J gene, V gene, CDR3 length, clone size, D gene, CDR3 DNA, CDR3 protein. The D gene is left open where the match is weak. Size is omitted from some rows. Given values are once, few, many or a class for expanded clones.

j_call: TRBJ2-7; v_call: TRBV12-3/TRBV12-4; cdr3_length: 14; clone_size: -; d_call: -; cdr3_nt: TGTGCCAGCAGTTTAGACGGGAAGCTCTACGAGCAGTACTTC; cdr3_aa: CASSLDGKLYEQYF
j_call: TRBJ2-4; v_call: TRBV20-1; cdr3_length: 13; clone_size: -; d_call: TRBD1; cdr3_nt: TGCAGTGTCGGACAGGGGGCGAAAAACATTCAGTACTTC; cdr3_aa: CSVGQGAKNIQYF
j_call: TRBJ2-1; v_call: TRBV20-1; cdr3_length: 14; clone_size: many; d_call: -; cdr3_nt: TGCAGTGCTAGAGCGGGGCTCTCCTACAATGAGCAGTTCTTC; cdr3_aa: CSARAGLSYNEQFF
j_call: TRBJ2-3; v_call: TRBV9; cdr3_length: 16; clone_size: many; d_call: TRBD2; cdr3_nt: TGTGCCAGCAGCACCCGGACTAGCGGGGCCACAGATACGCAGTATTTT; cdr3_aa: CASSTRTSGATDTQYF
j_call: TRBJ2-1; v_call: TRBV20-1; cdr3_length: 15; clone_size: many; d_call: TRBD1; cdr3_nt: TGCAGTGCTAGAGTAGGGACAGGGGTCACCAATGAGCAGTTCTTC; cdr3_aa: CSARVGTGVTNEQFF
j_call: TRBJ1-6; v_call: TRBV11-2; cdr3_length: 18; clone_size: -; d_call: TRBD1; cdr3_nt: TGTGCCAGCAGCTTAGAATTACAGGGGGCGAATAGTAATTCACCCCTCCACTTT; cdr3_aa: CASSLELQGANSNSPLHF
j_call: TRBJ1-5; v_call: TRBV4-1; cdr3_length: 15; clone_size: many; d_call: -; cdr3_nt: TGCGCCAGCAGCCAAGAAACGGGGATCAATCAGCCCCAGCATTTT; cdr3_aa: CASSQETGINQPQHF
j_call: TRBJ2-4; v_call: TRBV11-1; cdr3_length: 20; clone_size: few; d_call: TRBD1; cdr3_nt: TGTGCCAGCAGCCCCTATGATCCGGGACAGGGGCTACTAGCCAAAAACATTCAGTACTTC; cdr3_aa: CASSPYDPGQGLLAKNIQYF
j_call: TRBJ2-1; v_call: TRBV18; cdr3_length: 23; clone_size: -; d_call: TRBD2; cdr3_nt: TGTGCCAGCTCCCCAAGGACAGGGGGCGCAGGACTAGCGGGAGGGGGATCCTACAATGAGCAGTTCTTC; cdr3_aa: CASSPRTGGAGLAGGGSYNEQFF
j_call: TRBJ1-2; v_call: TRBV15; cdr3_length: 12; clone_size: -; d_call: -; cdr3_nt: TGTGCCACCAGCAGAGATGACTTTGGCTACACCTTC; cdr3_aa: CATSRDDFGYTF
j_call: TRBJ1-1; v_call: TRBV7-9; cdr3_length: 14; clone_size: few; d_call: -; cdr3_nt: TGTGCCAGCAGCTCAAAAAGTATGAACACTGAAGCTTTCTTT; cdr3_aa: CASSSKSMNTEAFF
j_call: TRBJ2-7; v_call: TRBV28; cdr3_length: 14; clone_size: -; d_call: -; cdr3_nt: TGTGCCAGCAGTTTCCGGGTCACCAGCTACGAGCAGTACTTC; cdr3_aa: CASSFRVTSYEQYF
j_call: TRBJ1-1; v_call: TRBV18; cdr3_length: 14; clone_size: -; d_call: -; cdr3_nt: TGTGCCAGCTCACCGAATCGCATGAACACTGAAGCTTTCTTT; cdr3_aa: CASSPNRMNTEAFF
j_call: TRBJ2-1; v_call: TRBV4-1; cdr3_length: 15; clone_size: -; d_call: -; cdr3_nt: TGCGCCAGCAGCCAGACAGCGGTTCTTTACAATGAGCAGTTCTTC; cdr3_aa: CASSQTAVLYNEQFF
j_call: TRBJ2-5; v_call: TRBV15; cdr3_length: 17; clone_size: few; d_call: -; cdr3_nt: TGTGCCACCAGCAGAGAAATCAACAGGGCGGTTGGGGAGACCCAGTACTTC; cdr3_aa: CATSREINRAVGETQYF
j_call: TRBJ2-7; v_call: TRBV13; cdr3_length: 16; clone_size: -; d_call: TRBD1; cdr3_nt: TGTGCCAGCAGCCCGCAGGGGACAGGGATGACCTACGAGCAGTACTTC; cdr3_aa: CASSPQGTGMTYEQYF
j_call: TRBJ1-1; v_call: TRBV15; cdr3_length: 14; clone_size: many; d_call: -; cdr3_nt: TGTGCCACCAGCAGAGACCCGGGGGGGAGTGAAGCTTTCTTT; cdr3_aa: CATSRDPGGSEAFF
j_call: TRBJ2-5; v_call: TRBV6-2/TRBV6-3; cdr3_length: 14; clone_size: -; d_call: TRBD2; cdr3_nt: TGTGCCAGCAGTTACCTAGCGGGAGGAGAGACCCAGTACTTC; cdr3_aa: CASSYLAGGETQYF
j_call: TRBJ1-2; v_call: TRBV4-2; cdr3_length: 14; clone_size: many; d_call: -; cdr3_nt: TGTGCCAGCAGCCAAGCTGGCAGGGATGGTGGCTACACCTTC; cdr3_aa: CASSQAGRDGGYTF
j_call: TRBJ2-7; v_call: TRBV20-1; cdr3_length: 13; clone_size: -; d_call: -; cdr3_nt: TGCAGTGCGGCCGACAGGAGCTTACGAGGGCAGTACTTC; cdr3_aa: CSAADRSLRGQYF
j_call: TRBJ2-2; v_call: TRBV2; cdr3_length: 17; clone_size: many; d_call: -; cdr3_nt: TGTGCCAGCAGTGAATCGGGGACATACAAGAACACCGGGGAGCTGTTTTTT; cdr3_aa: CASSESGTYKNTGELFF
j_call: TRBJ2-5; v_call: TRBV11-3; cdr3_length: 13; clone_size: few; d_call: TRBD1; cdr3_nt: TGTGCCAGCAGCTTGGGACAGGGCTATGATCGATACTTC; cdr3_aa: CASSLGQGYDRYF
j_call: TRBJ2-1; v_call: TRBV3-1; cdr3_length: 16; clone_size: many; d_call: TRBD1; cdr3_nt: TGTGCCAGCAGCCAGACCGGGACAGGGTTCTACAATGAGCAGTTCTTC; cdr3_aa: CASSQTGTGFYNEQFF
j_call: TRBJ2-2; v_call: TRBV5-1; cdr3_length: 19; clone_size: -; d_call: TRBD2; cdr3_nt: TGCGCCAGCAGCTTGGAGGGACTAGCGGGGGTTCTGAACACCGGGGAGCTGTTTTTT; cdr3_aa: CASSLEGLAGVLNTGELFF
j_call: TRBJ2-4; v_call: TRBV15; cdr3_length: 15; clone_size: -; d_call: TRBD2; cdr3_nt: TGTGCCACCAGCAGAGAAGCGGGGGCCAAAAACATTCAGTACTTC; cdr3_aa: CATSREAGAKNIQYF
j_call: TRBJ1-3; v_call: TRBV7-9; cdr3_length: 15; clone_size: few; d_call: -; cdr3_nt: TGTGCCAGCAGCCCCGGGTGGGAGACTGGAAACACCATATATTTT; cdr3_aa: CASSPGWETGNTIYF
j_call: TRBJ2-4; v_call: TRBV6-2/TRBV6-3; cdr3_length: 14; clone_size: -; d_call: -; cdr3_nt: TGTGCCAGCAGTTACTCGGGGACAAGAAACATTCAGTACTTC; cdr3_aa: CASSYSGTRNIQYF
j_call: TRBJ2-7; v_call: TRBV20-1; cdr3_length: 12; clone_size: -; d_call: -; cdr3_nt: TGCAGTGCCCAGGGGTCCGGCTACGAGCAGTACTTC; cdr3_aa: CSAQGSGYEQYF
j_call: TRBJ2-1; v_call: TRBV14; cdr3_length: 17; clone_size: many; d_call: TRBD2; cdr3_nt: TGTGCCAGCAGCCAAGGGTGGCGCGGCGGGAGGGCCAATGAGCAGTTCTTC; cdr3_aa: CASSQGWRGGRANEQFF
j_call: TRBJ2-7; v_call: TRBV20-1; cdr3_length: 11; clone_size: -; d_call: -; cdr3_nt: TGCAGTGCCCCATACTCCTACGAGCAGTACTTC; cdr3_aa: CSAPYSYEQYF
j_call: TRBJ2-7; v_call: TRBV7-2; cdr3_length: 14; clone_size: -; d_call: -; cdr3_nt: TGTGCCAGCAGCTTATGGCTAGCGTACTACGAGCAGTACTTC; cdr3_aa: CASSLWLAYYEQYF
j_call: TRBJ2-5; v_call: TRBV10-3; cdr3_length: 14; clone_size: -; d_call: TRBD2; cdr3_nt: TGTGCCATCGGGGCTAGCGGGATTTCTGAGACCCAGTACTTC; cdr3_aa: CAIGASGISETQYF
j_call: TRBJ2-5; v_call: TRBV14; cdr3_length: 15; clone_size: few; d_call: -; cdr3_nt: TGTGCCAGCAGCCATCCCCGAACCACGGGGGAGACCCAGTACTTC; cdr3_aa: CASSHPRTTGETQYF
j_call: TRBJ2-7; v_call: TRBV20-1; cdr3_length: 14; clone_size: many; d_call: -; cdr3_nt: TGCAGTGCTAGAGATGTAGGGAGCTCCTACGAGCAGTACTTC; cdr3_aa: CSARDVGSSYEQYF
j_call: TRBJ1-2; v_call: TRBV15; cdr3_length: 14; clone_size: -; d_call: -; cdr3_nt: TGTGCCACCCGGGGAGCGAGGGGAAACTATGGCTACACCTTC; cdr3_aa: CATRGARGNYGYTF